The clone carrying this T cell receptor (beta chain) was found many times. This sample is drawn from a study of T cell repertoires in cytomegalovirus infection. About the study: An indication of both CMV infection and matching HLA type came from public TCR beta signatures.

Trimming took 6 bases from V and 3 from J; bases not matched to a gene: 14. The CDR3 totals 17 residues. The germline gives CDR1 MDHEN, CDR2 SYDVKM. TCRdb independently ran MiXCR on the reads; one entry per CDR3 protein. The sample carries 200,000 to 250,000 distinct CDR3 sequences, 6% to 8% recorded once. V usage is TRBV28 and J usage is TRBJ2-7; 10 bases match TRBD1. This receptor was identified in a human donor in good health (CMV status not recorded). Some clones in this sample may be carry-over from other donors' samples. The sample was PBMCs. CDR3 amino acids: CASSLGTGVTLYYEQYF. The CDR3 DNA is TGTGCCAGCAGCTTAGGGACAGGGGTCACCCTTTACTACGAGCAGTACTTC.